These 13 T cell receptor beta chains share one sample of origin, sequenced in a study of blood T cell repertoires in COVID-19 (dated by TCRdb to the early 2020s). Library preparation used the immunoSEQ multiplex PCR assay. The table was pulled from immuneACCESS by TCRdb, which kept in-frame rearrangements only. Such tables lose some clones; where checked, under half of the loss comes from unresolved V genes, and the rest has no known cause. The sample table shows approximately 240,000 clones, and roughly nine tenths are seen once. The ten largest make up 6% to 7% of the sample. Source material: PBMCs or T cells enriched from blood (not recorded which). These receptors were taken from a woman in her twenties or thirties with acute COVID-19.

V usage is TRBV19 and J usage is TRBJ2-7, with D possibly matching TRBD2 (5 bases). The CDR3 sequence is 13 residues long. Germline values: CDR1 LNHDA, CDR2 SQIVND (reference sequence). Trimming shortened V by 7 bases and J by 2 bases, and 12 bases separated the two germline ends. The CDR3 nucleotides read TGTGCCAGTATGGACTCGACTACCTACGAGCAGTACTTC. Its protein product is CASMDSTTYEQYF.

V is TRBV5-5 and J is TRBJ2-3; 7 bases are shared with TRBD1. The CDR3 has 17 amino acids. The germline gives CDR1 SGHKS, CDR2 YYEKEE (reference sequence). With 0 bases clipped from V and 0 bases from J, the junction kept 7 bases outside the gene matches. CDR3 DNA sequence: TGTGCCAGCAGCTTGGTGTGGGGACAGCTTAGCACAGATACGCAGTATTTT. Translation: CASSLVWGQLSTDTQYF.

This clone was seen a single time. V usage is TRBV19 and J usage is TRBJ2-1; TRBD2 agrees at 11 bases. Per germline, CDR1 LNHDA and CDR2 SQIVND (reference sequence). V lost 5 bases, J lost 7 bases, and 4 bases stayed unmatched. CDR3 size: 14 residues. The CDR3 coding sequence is TGTGCCAGTAGTTTTCTAGCGGGAGGTAATGAGCAGTTCTTC. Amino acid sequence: CASSFLAGGNEQFF.

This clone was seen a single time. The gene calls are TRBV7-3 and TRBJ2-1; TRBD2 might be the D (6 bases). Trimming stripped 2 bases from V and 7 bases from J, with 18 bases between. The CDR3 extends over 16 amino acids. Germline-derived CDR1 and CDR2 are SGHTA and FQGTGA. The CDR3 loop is CASSLLGGKLGNEQFF. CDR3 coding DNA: TGTGCCAGCAGCTTACTGGGCGGGAAGTTGGGGAATGAGCAGTTCTTC.

This CDR3 is CASTPGTGGVRPGNEQYF. The CDR3 DNA reads as TGTGCCAGCACGCCCGGGACAGGGGGTGTCAGGCCTGGGAACGAGCAGTACTTC. V and J are TRBV28 and TRBJ2-7; 11 bases are shared with TRBD1. Germline V CDR1 and CDR2: MDHEN, SYDVKM. Losses at the gene ends were 7 bases for V and 5 bases for J; bases not matched to a gene: 19. There are 18 residues in the CDR3.

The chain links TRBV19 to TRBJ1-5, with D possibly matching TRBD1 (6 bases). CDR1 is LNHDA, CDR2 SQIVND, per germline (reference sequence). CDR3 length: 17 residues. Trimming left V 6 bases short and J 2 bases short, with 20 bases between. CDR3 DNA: TGTGCCAGTAGCACACAGGGTAGGGCTATGGGCAATCAGCCCCAGCATTTT. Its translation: CASSTQGRAMGNQPQHF.

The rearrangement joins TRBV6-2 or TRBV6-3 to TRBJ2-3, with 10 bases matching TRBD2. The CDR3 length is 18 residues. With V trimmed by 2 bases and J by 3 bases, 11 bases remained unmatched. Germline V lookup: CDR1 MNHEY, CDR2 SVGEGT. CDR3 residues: CASSYDTLTSGTTDTQYF. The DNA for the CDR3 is TGTGCCAGCAGTTACGACACCCTCACTAGCGGGACTACAGATACGCAGTATTTT.

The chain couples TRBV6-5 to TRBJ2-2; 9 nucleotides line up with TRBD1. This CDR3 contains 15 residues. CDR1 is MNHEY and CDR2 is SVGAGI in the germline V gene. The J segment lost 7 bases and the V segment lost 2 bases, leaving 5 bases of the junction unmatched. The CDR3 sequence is CASSYGTGKSGELFF. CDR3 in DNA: TGTGCCAGCAGTTACGGGACAGGGAAGAGCGGGGAGCTGTTTTTT.

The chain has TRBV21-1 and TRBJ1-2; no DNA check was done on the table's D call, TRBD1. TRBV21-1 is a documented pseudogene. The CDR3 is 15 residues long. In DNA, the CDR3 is TGTGCCAGCAGCAGCCGGACAGGGGGTTACTATGGCTACACCTTC. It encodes CASSSRTGGYYGYTF.

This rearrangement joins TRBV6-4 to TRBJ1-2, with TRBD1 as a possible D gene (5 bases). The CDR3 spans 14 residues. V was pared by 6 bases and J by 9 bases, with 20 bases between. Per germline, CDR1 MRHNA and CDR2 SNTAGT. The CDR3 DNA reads TGTGCCAGCAGCACCGACAGAAATTCTTATAGCTACACCTTC. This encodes CASSTDRNSYSYTF.

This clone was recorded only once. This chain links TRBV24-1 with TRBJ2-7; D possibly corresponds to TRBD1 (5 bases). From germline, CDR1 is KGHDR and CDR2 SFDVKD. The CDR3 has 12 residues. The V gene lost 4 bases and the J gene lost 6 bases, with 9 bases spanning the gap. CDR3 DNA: TGTGCCACCAGTGAGGGGCTGGGCGAGCAGTACTTC. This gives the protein CATSEGLGEQYF.

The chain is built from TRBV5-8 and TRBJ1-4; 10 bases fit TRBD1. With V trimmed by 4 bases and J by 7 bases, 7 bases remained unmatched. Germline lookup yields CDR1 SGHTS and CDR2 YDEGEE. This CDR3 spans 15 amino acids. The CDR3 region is CASSPGQGNREKLFF. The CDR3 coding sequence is TGTGCCAGCAGCCCGGGACAGGGGAATCGTGAAAAACTGTTTTTT.

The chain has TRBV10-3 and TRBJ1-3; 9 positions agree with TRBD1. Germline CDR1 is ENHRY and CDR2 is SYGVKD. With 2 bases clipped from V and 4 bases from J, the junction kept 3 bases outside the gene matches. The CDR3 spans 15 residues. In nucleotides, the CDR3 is TGTGCCATCAGTGAGACAGGGGGCACAGGAAACACCATATATTTT. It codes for CAISETGGTGNTIYF.